This T cell receptor beta chain was profiled in a study of T cell responses to AZD1222 COVID-19 vaccine. Method: immunoSEQ multiplex PCR; TCRdb's copy keeps in-frame clones and lacks some. This table holds around 160,000 clones, approximately 94% found once. Material: peripheral blood, obtained on day 0 of AZD1222 vaccination. This clonotype originated in an adult in good health.

CDR3 protein: CASSSEGTNTGELFF. In DNA form, the CDR3 reads TGTGCCAGCAGTTCGGAGGGGACCAACACCGGGGAGCTGTTTTTT. The chain joins TRBV27 to TRBJ2-2, with D tentatively TRBD2 (6 bases). Deletions cut 4 bases from V and 2 bases from J, with 11 bases between. Per the germline V gene, CDR1 is MNHEY and CDR2 is SMNVEV (reference sequence). The CDR3 loop spans 15 amino acids.